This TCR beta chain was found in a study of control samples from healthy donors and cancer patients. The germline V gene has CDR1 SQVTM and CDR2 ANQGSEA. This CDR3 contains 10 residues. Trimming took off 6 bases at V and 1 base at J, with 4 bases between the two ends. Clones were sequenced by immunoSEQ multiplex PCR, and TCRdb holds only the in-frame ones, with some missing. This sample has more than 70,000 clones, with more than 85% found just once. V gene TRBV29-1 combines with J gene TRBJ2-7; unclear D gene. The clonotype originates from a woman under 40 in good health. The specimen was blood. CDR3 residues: CSVGSYEQYF. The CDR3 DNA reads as TGCAGCGTGGGATCCTACGAGCAGTACTTC.